The TCR beta chain described here comes from a study of CD8 T cells in Susac syndrome. V lost 5 bases, J lost 3 bases, and 20 bases lay in between. CDR1 is SGHTA and CDR2 is FQGNSA in the germline V gene. The CDR3 totals 16 residues. With random hexamers, 0.5 to 1 ug RNA was reverse transcribed. From the immunoSEQ multiplex PCR reads, TCRdb called clonotypes with MiXCR, one entry per CDR3 protein. The sample has some 26,000 distinct CDR3 sequences, 90% to 95% seen once. Sample: CD8+ T cells from PBMCs. This TCR was recovered from a human donor with Susac syndrome. The V and J genes are TRBV7-2 and TRBJ2-7; D remains ambiguous. CDR3 coding DNA: TGTGCCAGCAGCGCTCCCGGAGAGGCCCCAAGCTACGAGCAGTACTTC. Translation gives CASSAPGEAPSYEQYF.